Given below is one T cell receptor beta chain in context. This record belongs to a study of cytomegalovirus exposure and HLA in healthy donors. The V segment lost 2 bases and the J segment 7 bases; nucleotides outside the gene matches: 2. From germline, CDR1 is SGDLS and CDR2 YYNGEE. The CDR3 has 13 residues. The PCR employed 60 Vbeta primers together with 13 Jbeta primers. The table came from immunoSEQ multiplex PCR; TCRdb's copy has only in-frame clones and leaves some out. The sample yields 210,000 or so clones, approximately 80% seen once. Input material: PBMCs. The chain uses TRBV9 and TRBJ2-1; 8 positions agree with TRBD2. This sequence was found in a boy younger than 10 in good health and CMV-seronegative. For the CDR3, the DNA is TGTGCCAGCAGCGTGACTAGCGTGAATGAGCAGTTCTTC. Translation gives CASSVTSVNEQFF.